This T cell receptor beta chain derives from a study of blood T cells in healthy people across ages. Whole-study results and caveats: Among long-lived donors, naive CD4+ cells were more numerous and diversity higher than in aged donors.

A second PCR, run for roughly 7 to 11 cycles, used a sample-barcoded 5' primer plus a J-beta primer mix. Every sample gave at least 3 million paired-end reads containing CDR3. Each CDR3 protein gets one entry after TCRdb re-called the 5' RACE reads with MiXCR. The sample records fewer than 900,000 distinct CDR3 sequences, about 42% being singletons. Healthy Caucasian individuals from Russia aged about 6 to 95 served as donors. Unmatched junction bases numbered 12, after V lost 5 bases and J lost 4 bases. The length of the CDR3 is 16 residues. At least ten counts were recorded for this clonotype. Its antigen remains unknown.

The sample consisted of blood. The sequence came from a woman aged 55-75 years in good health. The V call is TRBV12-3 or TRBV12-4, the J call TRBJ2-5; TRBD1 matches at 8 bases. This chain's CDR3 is CASSLPKQGGRETQYF. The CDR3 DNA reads TGTGCCAGCAGTCTACCGAAACAGGGGGGACGAGAGACCCAGTACTTC.